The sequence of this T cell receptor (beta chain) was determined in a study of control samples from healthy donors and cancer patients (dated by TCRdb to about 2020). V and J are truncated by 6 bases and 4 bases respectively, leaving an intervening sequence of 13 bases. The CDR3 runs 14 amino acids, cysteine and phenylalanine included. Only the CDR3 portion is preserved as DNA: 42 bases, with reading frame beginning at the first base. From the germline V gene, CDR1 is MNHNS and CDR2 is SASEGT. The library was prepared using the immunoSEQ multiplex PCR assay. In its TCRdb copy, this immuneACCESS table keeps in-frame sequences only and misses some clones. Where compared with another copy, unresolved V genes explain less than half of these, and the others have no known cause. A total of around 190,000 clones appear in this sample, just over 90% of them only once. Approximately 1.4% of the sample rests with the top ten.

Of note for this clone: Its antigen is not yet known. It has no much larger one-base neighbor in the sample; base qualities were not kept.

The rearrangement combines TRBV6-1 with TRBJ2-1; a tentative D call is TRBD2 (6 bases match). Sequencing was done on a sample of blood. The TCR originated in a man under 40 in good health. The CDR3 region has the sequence CASSNGLLYNEQFF. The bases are TGTGCCAGCAGCAACGGACTACTTTACAATGAGCAGTTCTTC.